These T cell receptor beta chains were read from a single sample in a study of blood T cell repertoires in COVID-19. Clones were read by immunoSEQ multiplex PCR, and TCRdb kept only the in-frame ones, dropping some. Altogether tens of thousands of clones are present, around 79% being singletons, with the ten largest covering 32%. Sequencing was done on a sample of peripheral blood. The receptors originated from a human donor in a cohort sampled during active COVID-19. Each CDR3 is given with its conserved first and last residue. The D gene is left open where the match is weak. Clone sizes are given selectively: once, few, many, or a class where the clone is expanded.

D gene	J gene	V gene	clone size	CDR3 DNA	CDR3 protein
.	TRBJ2-1	TRBV7-6	.	TGTGCCAGCAGCCGAGGGGCAATTGCGGGACATGAGCAGTTCTTC	CASSRGAIAGHEQFF
.	TRBJ1-6	TRBV2	few	TGTGCCAGCAGGGCAGGGAATTCACCCCTCCACTTT	CASRAGNSPLHF
TRBD2	TRBJ2-5	TRBV2	once	TGTGCCTGCCACCAGACTAGCCGGGAGACCCAGTACTTC	CACHQTSRETQYF
.	TRBJ2-5	TRBV5-1	.	TGCGCCAGCAGCTTGGGGACCTTTGACAGCCAAGAGACCCAGTACTTC	CASSLGTFDSQETQYF
TRBD1	TRBJ1-1	TRBV12-3/TRBV12-4	.	TGTGCCAGCAGTACCACAGGGGCTGAAGCTTTCTTT	CASSTTGAEAFF
.	TRBJ2-1	TRBV6-2/TRBV6-3	.	TGTGCCAGCAGTTACTCACAGGGTGACTACAATGAGCAGTTCTTC	CASSYSQGDYNEQFF
TRBD1	TRBJ1-4	TRBV10-2	few	TGCGCCAGCAGTCCCGGGACAGGGGGCTCTGAAAAACTGTTTTTT	CASSPGTGGSEKLFF
.	TRBJ2-7	TRBV6-5	.	TGTGCCAGCAGCCGCGACATCCTGAGCTCCTACGAGCAGTACTTC	CASSRDILSSYEQYF
TRBD1	TRBJ1-4	TRBV29-1	.	TGCAGCGTTGATTCCGGGACAGGAGCAGAAAAACTGTTTTTT	CSVDSGTGAEKLFF
.	TRBJ1-5	TRBV12-3/TRBV12-4	.	TGTGCCAGCAGTGGGCAGATCGGTCAGCCCCAGCATTTT	CASSGQIGQPQHF
.	TRBJ2-7	TRBV3-1/TRBV3-2	.	TGTGCCAGCAGCCAAGATCTGGGGGCTGGGTACGAGCAGTACTTC	CASSQDLGAGYEQYF
.	TRBJ2-4	TRBV11-3	.	TGTGCCAGCAGCCGACAGGACGCTGGCATTCAGTACTTC	CASSRQDAGIQYF
TRBD1	TRBJ2-1	TRBV19	.	TGTGCCAGTAGCTCAACAGGGGGCGGTGAGCAGTTCTTC	CASSSTGGGEQFF
TRBD1	TRBJ2-7	TRBV5-1	.	TGCGCCAGCAGCTTATCGACAGGGACCTACGAGCAGTACTTC	CASSLSTGTYEQYF
TRBD2	TRBJ2-1	TRBV6-5	.	TGTGCCAGTACCTTCGAAGCGGGGGCCGGCAATGAGCAGTTCTTC	CASTFEAGAGNEQFF
.	TRBJ1-3	TRBV4-3	.	TGCGCCAGCAGCCAAGAACAGGCCAACACCATATATTTT	CASSQEQANTIYF
.	TRBJ2-2	TRBV27	.	TGTGCCAGCAGCTGGACAGATAACACCGGGGAGCTGTTTTTT	CASSWTDNTGELFF